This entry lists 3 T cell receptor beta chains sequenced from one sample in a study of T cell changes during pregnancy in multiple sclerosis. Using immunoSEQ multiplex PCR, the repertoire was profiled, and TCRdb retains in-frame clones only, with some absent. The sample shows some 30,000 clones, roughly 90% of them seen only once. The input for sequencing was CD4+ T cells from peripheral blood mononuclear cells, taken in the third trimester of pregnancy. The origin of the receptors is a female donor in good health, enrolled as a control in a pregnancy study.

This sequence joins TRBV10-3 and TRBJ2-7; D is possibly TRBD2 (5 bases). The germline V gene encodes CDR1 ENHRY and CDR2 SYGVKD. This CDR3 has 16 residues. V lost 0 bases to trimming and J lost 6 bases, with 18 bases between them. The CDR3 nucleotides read TGTGCCATCAGTGAGTCAACGGGAAGACCTACTTCCGAGCAGTACTTC. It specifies CAISESTGRPTSEQYF.

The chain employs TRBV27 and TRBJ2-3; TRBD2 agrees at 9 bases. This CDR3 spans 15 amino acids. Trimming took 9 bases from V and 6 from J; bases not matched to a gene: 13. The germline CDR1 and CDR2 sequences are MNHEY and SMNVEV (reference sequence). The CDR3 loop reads CARTGLACFGDTQYF. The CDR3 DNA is TGTGCCAGGACTGGACTAGCGTGTTTTGGGGATACGCAGTATTTT.

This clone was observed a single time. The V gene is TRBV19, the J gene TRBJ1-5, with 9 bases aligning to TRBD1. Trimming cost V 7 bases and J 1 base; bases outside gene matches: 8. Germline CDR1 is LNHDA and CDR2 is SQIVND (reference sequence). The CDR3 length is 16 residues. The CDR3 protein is CASTFGTGISNQPQHF. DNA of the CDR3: TGTGCCAGTACCTTTGGGACAGGGATAAGCAATCAGCCCCAGCATTTT. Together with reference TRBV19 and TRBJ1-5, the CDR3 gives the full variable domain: DGGITQSPKYLFRKEGQNVTLSCEQNLNHDAMYWYRQDPGQGLRLIYYSQIVNDFQKGDIAEGYSVSREKKESFPLTVTSAQKNPTAFYLCASTFGTGISNQPQHFGDGTRLSIL.